This record covers a single TCR beta chain. Assay used: immunoSEQ multiplex PCR; TCRdb lists only in-frame clones, some missing. The sample holds 2 million to 2.5 million clones; around 95% are singletons and the top ten take more than 0.1%. Trimming took 5 bases from V and 6 from J; bases not matched to a gene: 15. The length of the CDR3 is 17 residues. Germline V gives CDR1 SGHVT, CDR2 SQSDAQ. This entry comes from a study of shared clonotypes between healthy human individuals. This TCR was recovered from a man aged 18 to 29 in good health. Sample: naive CD4+ T cells sorted from blood. Stated subset: CD45RA+ positively selected. This rearrangement joins TRBV7-4 to TRBJ2-3, with 9 bases identical to TRBD1. The CDR3 sequence is CASSTDPGQGGLDTQYF. CDR3 nucleotides: TGTGCCAGCAGCACCGACCCGGGACAGGGAGGCTTGGATACGCAGTATTTT.